Listed below are T cell receptor beta chains from one sample, sequenced in a study of blood T cell repertoires in COVID-19. Libraries were prepared by immunoSEQ multiplex PCR; TCRdb keeps only in-frame clonotypes and omits some of them. This sample has about 120,000 clones, with about 74% found just once. Sequencing input: peripheral blood. The origin of the receptors is a human donor in a cohort sampled during active COVID-19. Both conserved end residues are part of each CDR3. A D gene is named only where the DNA matches it firmly. Only some rows state a clone size, as once, few, many or a class for expanded clones.

D	V	size	J	length	CDR3	DNA
TRBD1	TRBV15	.	TRBJ2-7	15	CATSLRDRESKEQYF	TGTGCCACCAGCCTACGGGACAGGGAATCTAAGGAGCAGTACTTC
.	TRBV30	once	TRBJ1-1	14	CAWSPGLGNTEAFF	TGTGCCTGGAGTCCAGGACTGGGGAACACTGAAGCTTTCTTT
TRBD2	TRBV11-2	.	TRBJ2-5	16	CASSFGTSGEQETQYF	TGTGCCAGCAGCTTCGGGACTAGCGGGGAGCAAGAGACCCAGTACTTC
.	TRBV2	.	TRBJ1-5	13	CASNQGSNQPQHF	TGTGCCAGCAACCAGGGTAGCAATCAGCCCCAGCATTTT
.	TRBV28	.	TRBJ1-2	13	CASRLEGSYGYTF	TGTGCCAGCAGACTTGAGGGTTCCTATGGCTACACCTTC
TRBD1	TRBV28	.	TRBJ1-1	14	CASSLSDRGSEAFF	TGTGCCAGCAGTTTATCGGACAGGGGATCTGAAGCTTTCTTT
.	TRBV15	.	TRBJ2-7	15	CATSRDLGDNFWEYF	TGTGCCACCAGCAGAGATTTGGGAGATAATTTCTGGGAGTACTTC
TRBD1	TRBV9	.	TRBJ2-7	15	CASSVAGTGEYEQYF	TGTGCCAGCAGCGTAGCTGGGACAGGGGAATACGAGCAGTACTTC
TRBD1	TRBV28	.	TRBJ1-2	17	CASRRGVTGTDRYGYTF	TGTGCCAGCAGGCGGGGGGTGACAGGGACCGACCGATATGGCTACACCTTC
.	TRBV14	.	TRBJ1-3	14	CASSPGNSGNTIYF	TGTGCCAGCAGCCCCGGTAACTCTGGAAACACCATATATTTT
.	TRBV27	.	TRBJ2-7	12	CASSLSGSEQYF	TGTGCCAGCAGTTTATCAGGGAGCGAGCAGTACTTC
.	TRBV7-2	.	TRBJ1-5	13	CASSLRGSQPQHF	TGTGCCAGCAGCTTAAGGGGTAGTCAGCCCCAGCATTTT
TRBD1	TRBV6-6	few	TRBJ1-2	14	CASSYDGQAGGYTF	TGTGCCAGCAGTTACGACGGACAGGCGGGTGGCTACACCTTC
.	TRBV27	.	TRBJ2-7	18	CASSLAYTEVRFSHEQYF	TGTGCCAGCAGTTTAGCATACACGGAGGTTAGGTTTTCCCACGAGCAGTACTTC
.	TRBV29-1	.	TRBJ2-5	13	CSVERGEVETQYF	TGCAGCGTTGAAAGGGGCGAGGTTGAGACCCAGTACTTC
.	TRBV5-4	.	TRBJ2-7	14	CASSLAGSGNEQYF	TGTGCCAGCAGCTTAGCCGGGAGTGGCAACGAGCAGTACTTC
TRBD2	TRBV3-1/TRBV3-2	.	TRBJ2-7	14	CASSQGSSGYEQYF	TGTGCCAGCAGCCAAGGGTCTAGCGGGTACGAGCAGTACTTC
TRBD1	TRBV2	.	TRBJ1-4	16	CASSSLTGGGREKLFF	TGTGCCAGCAGTTCTTTGACAGGGGGCGGTAGGGAAAAACTGTTTTTT
TRBD1	TRBV14	once	TRBJ1-2	15	CASSHYRGGGYGYTF	TGTGCCAGCAGCCACTACAGGGGCGGAGGCTATGGCTACACCTTC
.	TRBV19	.	TRBJ1-6	13	CASRGGYNSPLHF	TGTGCCAGTCGGGGTGGCTATAATTCACCCCTCCACTTT
.	TRBV5-1	once	TRBJ1-6	15	CASSLRAGDNSPLHF	TGCGCCAGCAGCTTGCGGGCCGGGGATAATTCACCCCTCCACTTT
TRBD1	TRBV7-9	.	TRBJ2-5	15	CASSAGQGPQETQYF	TGTGCCAGTTCTGCGGGACAGGGGCCCCAAGAGACCCAGTACTTC